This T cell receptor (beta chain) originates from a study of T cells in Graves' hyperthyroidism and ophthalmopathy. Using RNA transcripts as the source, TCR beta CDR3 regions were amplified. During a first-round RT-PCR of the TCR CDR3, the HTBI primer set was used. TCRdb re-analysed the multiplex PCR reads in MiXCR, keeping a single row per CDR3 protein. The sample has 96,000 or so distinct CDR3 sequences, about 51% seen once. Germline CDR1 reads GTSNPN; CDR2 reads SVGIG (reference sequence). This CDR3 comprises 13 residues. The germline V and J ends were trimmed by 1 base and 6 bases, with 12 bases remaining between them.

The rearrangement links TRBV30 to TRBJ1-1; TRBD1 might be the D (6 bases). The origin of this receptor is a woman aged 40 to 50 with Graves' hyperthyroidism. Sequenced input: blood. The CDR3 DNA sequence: TGTGCCTGGAGTGGACACAGGGCTTCTGAAGCTTTCTTT. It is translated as CAWSGHRASEAFF.